This entry describes one T cell receptor (beta chain). The method was immunoSEQ multiplex PCR; TCRdb's version includes in-frame clones alone and lacks a portion of them. The sample shows about 130,000 clones, less than 85% of them seen only once. CDR3 size: 15 residues. J lost 7 bases, V lost 5 bases, and 9 bases had no gene match. Germline V gene data show CDR1 as SGHRS and CDR2 as YFSETQ. The sample originates from a study of blood T cell repertoires in COVID-19. The sequence came from a woman of 80 years or more with acute or convalescent COVID-19. The specimen sequenced was peripheral blood. The genes are TRBV5-1 and TRBJ1-6; 7 nucleotides agree with TRBD1. CDR3 sequence reads: CASRPRDRLNSPLHF. CDR3 in DNA: TGCGCCAGCAGACCCCGGGACAGACTAAATTCACCCCTCCACTTT.